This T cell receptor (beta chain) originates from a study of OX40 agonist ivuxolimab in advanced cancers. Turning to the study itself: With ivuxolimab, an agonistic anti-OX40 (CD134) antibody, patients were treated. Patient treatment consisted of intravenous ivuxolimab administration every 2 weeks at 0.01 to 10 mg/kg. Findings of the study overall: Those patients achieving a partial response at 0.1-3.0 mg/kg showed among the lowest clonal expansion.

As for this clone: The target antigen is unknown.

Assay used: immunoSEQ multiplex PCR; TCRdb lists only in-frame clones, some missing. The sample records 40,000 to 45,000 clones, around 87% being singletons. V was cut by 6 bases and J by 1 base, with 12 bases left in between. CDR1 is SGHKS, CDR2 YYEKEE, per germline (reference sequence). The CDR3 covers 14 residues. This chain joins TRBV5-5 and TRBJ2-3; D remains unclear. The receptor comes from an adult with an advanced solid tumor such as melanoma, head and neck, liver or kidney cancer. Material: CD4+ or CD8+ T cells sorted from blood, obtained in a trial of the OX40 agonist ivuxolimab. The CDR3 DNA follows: TGTGCCAGCACCGGGTCCGTAGGCACAGATACGCAGTATTTT. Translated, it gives CASTGSVGTDTQYF.